The 6 T cell receptor beta chains listed next were all sequenced from one sample in a study of tumor-infiltrating lymphocytes in primary liver carcinoma. From approximately 0.5 ug of total RNA, TCR beta-specific cDNA was reverse-transcribed using a constant-region primer. Construction of TCR beta libraries relied on three successive nested multiplex PCR rounds employing slightly modified ARM-PCR. It was with TRBV1-TRBV30 forward primers and a C-beta reverse primer that the first two PCR rounds were run, at roughly 10 cycles each. TCRdb re-analysed the multiplex PCR reads in MiXCR, keeping a single row per CDR3 protein. Among about 310,000 distinct CDR3 sequences listed, 50% to 70% were seen once. Germline DNA was also extracted, while the blood RNA originated from unsorted whole blood. Sequences were obtained from peripheral blood. These receptors all come from a man aged 40-49 years with primary liver carcinoma and hepatitis B virus infection.

V is TRBV6-5 and J is TRBJ2-7; no definite D call. Trimming took off 10 bases at V and 5 bases at J, with 15 bases between the two ends. Germline V gene sequence: CDR1 MNHEY, CDR2 SVGAGI. The length of the CDR3 is 12 residues. The CDR3 DNA follows: TGTGCCACCCACTCCCCGACCAACGAGCAGTACTTC. Amino acid sequence: CATHSPTNEQYF.

About this clonotype itself: A junction boundary mismatches the germline segment, possibly from a read error. The chain links TRBV4-1 to TRBJ1-2; D remains unclear. This CDR3 contains 14 residues. Per the germline V gene, CDR1 is MGHRA and CDR2 is YSYEKL. In nucleotides, the CDR3 is TGCGCCAGTAGCCAAGTCGGAGGTCCGCGTGGCTACACCTTC. This sequence encodes CASSQVGGPRGYTF.

V usage is TRBV7-8 and J usage is TRBJ2-3; 8 bases map to TRBD1. This CDR3 has 16 residues. Germline CDR1 reads SGHVS; CDR2 reads FQNEAQ. The junction had 7 bases not matched to a gene; V was cut back by 0 bases and J by 5 bases. The CDR3 sequence: CASSLAPGQVKDTQYF. CDR3 DNA: TGTGCCAGCAGCTTAGCGCCGGGACAGGTCAAAGATACGCAGTATTTT.

Ten or more counts support this clonotype. V is TRBV6-5 and J is TRBJ1-3, with D tentatively TRBD1 (5 bases). The germline gives CDR1 MNHEY, CDR2 SVGAGI. The CDR3 is 15 residues long. V was shortened by 4 bases and J by 2 bases, with 12 bases between the two germline ends. The CDR3 region is CASSSGFGAGNTIYF. The CDR3 DNA follows: TGTGCCAGCAGTTCAGGGTTTGGAGCTGGAAACACCATATATTTT.

This rearrangement joins TRBV5-1 to TRBJ2-7; TRBD1 agrees at 7 bases. Germline CDR1 and CDR2: SGHRS and YFSETQ. V lost 2 bases and J lost 2; bases outside the gene matches: 10. The CDR3 covers 16 residues. CDR3 region: CASSFGLTGSTYEQYF. The CDR3 coding sequence is TGCGCCAGCAGCTTCGGTCTGACAGGGAGTACCTACGAGCAGTACTTC.

The rearrangement joins TRBV12-3 or TRBV12-4 to TRBJ2-1, with a possible D match to TRBD2 (5 bases). V dropped 3 bases and J dropped 8 bases, with 17 bases sitting between them. The CDR3 covers 15 residues. The CDR3 region has the DNA TGTGCCAGCAGTTTGTCGCTAATGGGAGAGGATGAGCAGTTCTTC. This codes for CASSLSLMGEDEQFF.